Listed here are 8 T cell receptor beta chains from one sample, sequenced in a study of response to subunit inactivated influenza vaccine. TCRdb re-called the RT-PCR reads through MiXCR, storing one row per CDR3 protein. The repertoire consists of just under 550,000 distinct CDR3 sequences, with around a quarter occurring once and the leading ten covering 2.5% to 3%. The sample also formed part of further work on T cells expressing NK-cell markers. That work states: TCR beta libraries carry UMIs added by 5'RACE template switching.

The material was CD4+ T cells sorted from PBMCs, obtained about 12 days after vaccination. These receptors were collected from a man aged 50 to 60 who received an inactivated influenza vaccine.

This clonotype was found many times. V and J are TRBV24-1 and TRBJ2-2; D uncertain. Germline loops: CDR1 KGHDR, CDR2 SFDVKD. V lost 5 bases and J lost 5, with 8 bases in between. This CDR3 is 13 amino acids long. DNA of the CDR3: TGTGCCACCAGTGCCTGGGAAACCGGGGAGCTGTTTTTT. Encoded protein: CATSAWETGELFF.

In its sample, this clonotype was seen a few times. This chain links TRBV4-1 with TRBJ1-6; 8 bases map to TRBD1. The germline V gene has CDR1 MGHRA and CDR2 YSYEKL. Trimming took 1 base from V and 3 from J; bases not matched to a gene: 5. The length of the CDR3 is 17 residues. In DNA, the CDR3 is TGCGCCAGCAGCCAAGCACGGACAGGGAACTATAATTCACCCCTCCACTTT. Translation: CASSQARTGNYNSPLHF.

The sample holds a few counts of this clonotype. The chain links TRBV28 to TRBJ2-2, with D perhaps TRBD1 or TRBD2 (6 bases each). The length of the CDR3 is 16 residues. Deletions cut 3 bases from V and 2 bases from J, with 13 bases between. Germline V gene lookup returns CDR1 MDHEN and CDR2 SYDVKM. CDR3 region: CASSFSGAGNTGELFF. The CDR3 DNA is TGTGCCAGCAGTTTTTCGGGGGCGGGAAACACCGGGGAGCTGTTTTTT.

The CDR3 loop reads CASSNPGLAGYTGELFF. CDR3 sequence (DNA): TGTGCCAGTAGTAACCCCGGACTAGCGGGGTACACCGGGGAGCTGTTTTTT. The rearrangement joins TRBV19 to TRBJ2-2; 12 bases are shared with TRBD2. The germline V gene encodes CDR1 LNHDA and CDR2 SQIVND (reference sequence). Trimming at V came to 4 bases and at J to 3 bases, leaving 6 bases not matched to a gene. This CDR3 is built from 17 residues.

In this sample, this clonotype turned up a few times. The rearrangement uses TRBV6-1 and TRBJ1-3, with TRBD1 matching 7 bases. Per germline, CDR1 MNHNS and CDR2 SASEGT. The V segment lost 4 bases and the J segment 1 base; nucleotides outside the gene matches: 1. The CDR3 is 14 amino acids. CDR3 in amino acids: CASSVRGSGNTIYF. CDR3 coding DNA: TGTGCCAGCAGTGTCAGGGGGTCTGGAAACACCATATATTTT.

The chain has TRBV3-1 and TRBJ2-7; D remains unclear. There are 14 residues in the CDR3. The germline CDR1 and CDR2 sequences are LGHDT and YNNKEL (reference sequence). V was pared by 4 bases and J by 3 bases, with 13 bases between. The CDR3 DNA sequence: TGTGCCAGCAGCCCTAACAGCCGGAGCTACGAGCAGTACTTC. As protein: CASSPNSRSYEQYF.

The V gene is TRBV7-2, the J gene TRBJ2-3; tentatively, D is TRBD2 (6 bases). The CDR3 consists of 13 residues. In germline, CDR1 is SGHTA, CDR2 FQGNSA. V lost 5 bases and J 5 bases, leaving 11 bases between the germline ends. The DNA of the CDR3 is TGTGCCAGCAGCGTGACTAGTTTAGATACGCAGTATTTT. Protein: CASSVTSLDTQYF.

CDR3 nucleotide sequence: TGTGCCAGCTCACCACCTGGCGTACCGTCTTACAATGAGCAGTTCTTC. It is translated as CASSPPGVPSYNEQFF. The chain has TRBV18 and TRBJ2-1; the D is unclear. Trimming took 0 bases from V and 4 from J, leaving 13 bases between them. CDR1 is KGHSH and CDR2 is LQKENI in the germline V gene. The CDR3 sequence is 16 residues long.